Each of the 14 T cell receptor beta chains below was sequenced from the same sample in a study of T cells after posttransplantation cyclophosphamide. A marrow graft followed busulfan-fludarabine conditioning, with cyclophosphamide on days +3 and +4. The method was immunoSEQ multiplex PCR; TCRdb's version includes in-frame clones alone and lacks a portion of them. This table holds about 17,000 clones with no singletons; the top ten claim 0.45% to 0.65%. The input for sequencing was PBMCs, taken after allogeneic stem cell transplant with posttransplant cyclophosphamide. Source of these receptors: a female patient in her 30s who received an allogeneic stem cell transplant from a related donor, was CMV-positive, and had no GVHD. Some of the T cells may derive from the graft donor.

This clone was recorded many times. The chain links TRBV4-3 to TRBJ2-1, with TRBD2 identical over 11 bases. Trimming cost V 1 base and J 0 bases; bases outside gene matches: 2. The germline V gene encodes CDR1 LGHNA and CDR2 YSLEER. The CDR3 sequence is 17 residues long. CDR3 DNA sequence: TGCGCCAGCAGCCAAGCAACTAGCGGGAGCTCCTACAATGAGCAGTTCTTC. As protein: CASSQATSGSSYNEQFF.

This clone was recorded at least ten times. V gene TRBV19 combines with J gene TRBJ1-2; TRBD1 agrees at 7 bases. The ends lost 5 bases at V and 0 bases at J; junction bases unmatched: 3. Germline CDR1 reads LNHDA; CDR2 reads SQIVND (reference sequence). CDR3 length equals 14 residues. Written as DNA, the CDR3 is TGTGCCAGTAGTCCGGGACAGACTAACTATGGCTACACCTTC. This translates into CASSPGQTNYGYTF.

This clone came up many times. The chain is built from TRBV10-3 and TRBJ2-3; TRBD1 agrees at 8 bases. V dropped 0 bases and J dropped 0; count of bases not matched to a gene: 2. Germline CDR1 is ENHRY and CDR2 is SYGVKD. This CDR3 is built from 16 residues. In DNA, the CDR3 is TGTGCCATCAGTGAGTCGACAGGGGCTAGCACAGATACGCAGTATTTT. Translating gives CAISESTGASTDTQYF.

This clone has at least ten counts. The chain couples TRBV7-2 to TRBJ2-7, with TRBD2 identical over 7 bases. The V and J ends lost 4 bases and 5 bases, in that order; junction bases with no gene match: 8. Germline values: CDR1 SGHTA, CDR2 FQGNSA. The CDR3 spans 14 residues. DNA of the CDR3: TGTGCCAGCAGCTATGGGGGAGGGCGCGACGAGCAGTACTTC. It yields the protein CASSYGGGRDEQYF.

This clone was observed many times. The genes are TRBV4-1 and TRBJ2-7; 10 nucleotides align to TRBD1. V lost 5 bases, J lost 4 bases, and 5 bases stayed unmatched. The germline gives CDR1 MGHRA, CDR2 YSYEKL. The CDR3 covers 14 residues. The DNA for the CDR3 is TGCGCCAGCAGCATTCGACAGGGGGCATACGAGCAGTACTTC. Its translation is CASSIRQGAYEQYF.

This clone was counted ten times or more. CDR3 region: CATSRDPAYEQYF. Here the CDR3 DNA reads TGTGCCACCAGCAGAGATCCAGCCTACGAGCAGTACTTC. The chain uses TRBV15 and TRBJ2-7; D is unresolved. Trimming cost V 0 bases and J 2 bases, with 5 bases left between them. The CDR3 contains 13 residues. Germline loops: CDR1 LNHNV, CDR2 YYDKDF (reference sequence).

This clone occurred many times. The chain recombines TRBV21-1 with TRBJ1-5; TRBD1, the D gene given by the table, was not confirmed from the DNA. TRBV21-1 is a known pseudogene. The CDR3 consists of 19 residues. CDR3 protein: CASSERVRDRGGSNQPQHF. In DNA, the CDR3 is TGTGCCAGCAGCGAAAGAGTGCGGGACAGGGGAGGCAGCAATCAGCCCCAGCATTTT.

In this sample, this clone turned up many times. The chain is built from TRBV4-2 and TRBJ2-3, with 9 bases identical to TRBD2. V lost 8 bases to trimming and J lost 5 bases; unmatched junction nucleotides: 11. CDR1 and CDR2 from the germline V gene are LGHNA and YNFKEQ. CDR3 length equals 15 residues. Here the CDR3 DNA reads TGTGCCAGCCAACCGGGACTAGCTCAGATAGATACGCAGTATTTT. Translated: CASQPGLAQIDTQYF.

At least ten counts were recorded for this clone. This chain connects TRBV11-3 to TRBJ2-2; D call uncertain. CDR1 and CDR2 (germline): SGHNT, YENEEA. V was trimmed by 1 base and J by 8 bases, leaving 11 bases between them. The CDR3 is 14 amino acids. CDR3 bases: TGTGCCAGCAGCTTAGGGCGAGGAGTGGGGGAGCTGTTTTTT. The encoded protein is CASSLGRGVGELFF.

This clone was found many times. The rearrangement uses TRBV28 and TRBJ2-7, with a weak D call TRBD2 (6 bases). There are 21 residues in the CDR3. The germline V gene encodes CDR1 MDHEN and CDR2 SYDVKM. The germline V and J ends were trimmed by 0 bases and 5 bases, with 32 bases remaining between them. The CDR3 DNA is TGTGCCAGCAGTTTATGGGGGCCCGGCCGCCGAGGGACTCACCATCCGGACGAGCAGTACTTC. Protein product: CASSLWGPGRRGTHHPDEQYF.

This clone came up many times. This chain joins TRBV29-1 and TRBJ2-5, with D tentatively TRBD2 (6 bases). The CDR3 is 14 amino acids. Germline lookup yields CDR1 SQVTM and CDR2 ANQGSEA. The V end was cut by 3 bases, the J end by 2 bases, with 13 bases between. CDR3 nucleotide sequence: TGCAGCGTTGAGGCGGGACGGACTCAAGAGACCCAGTACTTC. This gives the protein CSVEAGRTQETQYF.

This clone was found many times. The chain employs TRBV27 and TRBJ2-3, with 12 bases fitting TRBD1. V dropped 2 bases and J dropped 4; count of bases not matched to a gene: 4. Germline V CDR1 and CDR2: MNHEY, SMNVEV (reference sequence). The CDR3 is made up of 16 amino acids. The chain's CDR3 is CASSLDRDRGPDTQYF. In DNA form, the CDR3 reads TGTGCCAGCAGTTTAGACCGGGACAGGGGGCCAGATACGCAGTATTTT.

The sample holds many counts of this clone. The J gene is TRBJ2-1, the V gene TRBV27, with TRBD2 matching 10 bases. From germline, CDR1 is MNHEY and CDR2 SMNVEV (reference sequence). The CDR3 length is 16 residues. V trimming: 5 bases; J trimming: 4 bases; junction bases outside the gene matches: 8. CDR3 sequence (DNA): TGTGCCAGCAGTCCCCTGGGACTAGCGCTATACAATGAGCAGTTCTTC. Protein: CASSPLGLALYNEQFF.

J is TRBJ2-5 and V is TRBV7-2, with TRBD1 matching 10 bases. J lost 5 bases, V lost 5 bases, and 11 bases had no gene match. The CDR3 is made up of 16 amino acids. Germline V CDR1 and CDR2: SGHTA, FQGNSA. In DNA, the CDR3 is TGTGCCAGCAGCAAGAGACAGGGGGCGCTTAGGGAGACCCAGTACTTC. Its translation is CASSKRQGALRETQYF.